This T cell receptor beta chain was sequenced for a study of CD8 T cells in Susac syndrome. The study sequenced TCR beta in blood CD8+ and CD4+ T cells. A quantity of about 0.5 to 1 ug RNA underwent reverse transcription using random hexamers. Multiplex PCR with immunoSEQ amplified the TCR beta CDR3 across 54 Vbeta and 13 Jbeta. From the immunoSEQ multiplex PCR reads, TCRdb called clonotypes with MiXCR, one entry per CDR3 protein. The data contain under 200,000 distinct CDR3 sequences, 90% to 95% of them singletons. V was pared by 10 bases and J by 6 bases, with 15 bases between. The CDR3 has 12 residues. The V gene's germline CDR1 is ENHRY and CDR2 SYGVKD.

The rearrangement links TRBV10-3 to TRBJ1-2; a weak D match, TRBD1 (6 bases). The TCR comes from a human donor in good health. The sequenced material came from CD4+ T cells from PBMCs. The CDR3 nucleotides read TGTGCCACAGAGCGGGGGGCTGATGGCTACACCTTC. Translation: CATERGADGYTF.